The rows below give T cell receptor beta chains drawn from one sample of a study of blood T cell repertoires in COVID-19. Assay: immunoSEQ multiplex PCR; the TCRdb copy retains only in-frame clones and omits some. Among 240,000 or so clones listed, around 86% were seen once. Sequencing was performed on peripheral blood. These receptors originate from a woman aged 55-69 years with active or convalescent COVID-19. The CDR3 runs from the conserved cysteine through the conserved F or W.

j_call	v_call	cdr3_aa
TRBJ2-1	TRBV19	CASSARRIDEQFF
TRBJ2-7	TRBV7-9	CASGPAGGYEQYF
TRBJ2-3	TRBV19	CASSILGQGDTQYF
TRBJ2-2	TRBV6-2/TRBV6-3	CASSFTSGGNGELFF
TRBJ2-7	TRBV5-6	CASSLAGGATAYEQYF
TRBJ1-1	TRBV9	CASSVNQGALNTEAFF
TRBJ2-3	TRBV19	CASTPGDSSTDTQYF
TRBJ1-1	TRBV5-4	CASSLVLTRGPNTEAFF
TRBJ1-1	TRBV5-5	CASSLTGMNTEAFF
TRBJ2-5	TRBV14	CASSQDLRQVQETQYF
TRBJ2-5	TRBV5-6	CASSLGGLEETQYF